This is a list of T cell receptor beta chains from one sample in a study of cytomegalovirus exposure and HLA in healthy donors. The assay was immunoSEQ multiplex PCR, and TCRdb's table has in-frame clones only and misses some. Of under 200,000 clones detected, roughly 83% appear once; the ten largest clones hold about 2%. Sequenced: PBMCs. These receptors originate from a woman between 50 and 59 years old in good health and CMV-seronegative. CDR3s include the opening cysteine and the closing phenylalanine or tryptophan. The D gene is left open where the match is weak. Clone size is shown for a subset of rows, as once, few, many or a class of expanded clone.

TRBV7-8	TRBJ2-3	TRBD2	NA	TGTGCCAGCAGCTTAAGGACTAGCGGGGCAAGAGATACGCAGTATTTT	CASSLRTSGARDTQYF
TRBV6-5	TRBJ1-5	TRBD1	NA	TGTGCCAGTAGGCGTACAGGGGGCAATCAGCCCCAGCATTTT	CASRRTGGNQPQHF
TRBV19	TRBJ2-7	TRBD1	once	TGTGCCAGTAGTACTCGACAGGGGGGCGACGAGCAGTACTTC	CASSTRQGGDEQYF
TRBV7-9	TRBJ1-1	NA	NA	TGTTCCATTCGAGGCGGGCCAGGAGCTTTCTTT	CSIRGGPGAFF
TRBV5-1	TRBJ2-2	TRBD1	NA	TGCGCCAGCAGCCCTTCCGGGACAGTTTACACCGGGGAGCTGTTTTTT	CASSPSGTVYTGELFF
TRBV29-1	TRBJ2-5	NA	NA	TGCAGCGTTGTAGTTACAGGCGAGGCCCAGTACTTC	CSVVVTGEAQYF
TRBV29-1	TRBJ1-2	NA	NA	TGCAGCGTTGAACGGGGGAGCTATGGCTACACCTTC	CSVERGSYGYTF
TRBV9	TRBJ1-1	NA	NA	TGTGCCAGCAGCGCCCAGGGTTCGATGAACACTGAAGCTTTCTTT	CASSAQGSMNTEAFF
TRBV5-1	TRBJ1-1	NA	NA	TGCGCCAGCAGCCTACGGGGGACTGAAGCTTTCTTT	CASSLRGTEAFF
TRBV2	TRBJ1-2	TRBD1	NA	TGTGCCAGCAGAACTGGACAGGGGTATGGCTACACCTTC	CASRTGQGYGYTF
TRBV7-3	TRBJ2-1	NA	NA	TGTGCCAGCAGCGAAGGGACAAGGCAGTTCTTC	CASSEGTRQFF
TRBV9	TRBJ2-7	TRBD1	NA	TGTGCCAGCAGCGCTGGACAGGGGCCAAACTACGAGCAGTACTTC	CASSAGQGPNYEQYF
TRBV9	TRBJ1-2	TRBD1	NA	TGTGCCAGCAGCCCAGGACAGGGGACCGGAGCCCGAGGCTACACCTTC	CASSPGQGTGARGYTF
TRBV25-1	TRBJ2-5	TRBD1	NA	TGTGCCAGCAGTGCAACACAGGGGGTAGGTCAAGAGACCCAGTACTTC	CASSATQGVGQETQYF
TRBV7-6	TRBJ1-2	TRBD1	NA	TGTGCCAGCAGCGATCAACCTCTGACAGGGATGAATGGCTACACCTTC	CASSDQPLTGMNGYTF
TRBV29-1	TRBJ2-5	NA	few	TGCAGCGTCGAGGACTCTCCGGGGGAGACCCAGTACTTC	CSVEDSPGETQYF
TRBV2	TRBJ2-2	TRBD2	once	TGTGCCAGCAGTCGAACTGGAAGCGGGAGGAGCGCCGGGGAGCTGTTTTTT	CASSRTGSGRSAGELFF
TRBV29-1	TRBJ2-6	TRBD1	NA	TGCAGCGTCGAGACAGGGACTGGGGCCAACGTCCTGACTTTC	CSVETGTGANVLTF
TRBV9	TRBJ1-5	NA	NA	TGTGCCAGCAGCCCTGGGGCTAACCAGCCCCAGCATTTT	CASSPGANQPQHF
TRBV2	TRBJ1-5	TRBD1	NA	TGTGCCAGCAGTGCTGACAGGGTGAACAATCAGCCCCAGCATTTT	CASSADRVNNQPQHF
TRBV28	TRBJ2-5	TRBD2	NA	TGTGCCAGCAGCCCGGGGTTAGCGGGAGGGTACCAAGAGACCCAGTACTTC	CASSPGLAGGYQETQYF
TRBV21-1	TRBJ2-7	NA	NA	TGTGCCAGCAACCACCCGGGACAGGGATCGGTCGAGCAGTACTTC	CASNHPGQGSVEQYF
TRBV5-1	TRBJ2-7	NA	NA	TGCGCCAGCAGCTTGTTTGTGCAGGGCTCTTCCTACGAGCAGTACTTC	CASSLFVQGSSYEQYF
TRBV6-6	TRBJ2-1	NA	NA	TGTGCCAGCAGTTACTCGAAAGGGGAAGCCTACAATGAGCAGTTCTTC	CASSYSKGEAYNEQFF
TRBV4-3	TRBJ2-7	TRBD1	few	TGCGCCAGCAGCCAAGGGCAGGGGGCCCCGACCTACGAGCAGTACTTC	CASSQGQGAPTYEQYF
TRBV19	TRBJ1-2	NA	NA	TGTGCCAGTAGTAGCAGGTATGGCTACACCTTC	CASSSRYGYTF
TRBV7-2	TRBJ1-5	NA	NA	TGTGCCAGCAGCCCCCCGGGAATTAGCAATCAGCCCCAGCATTTT	CASSPPGISNQPQHF
TRBV12-5	TRBJ2-3	NA	NA	TGTGCTAGTGGTTTGGGACACCGTGGCACAGATACGCAGTATTTT	CASGLGHRGTDTQYF
TRBV2	TRBJ1-1	TRBD1	NA	TGTGCCAGCAGTCTACAGGGGGCTGGATACACTGAAGCTTTCTTT	CASSLQGAGYTEAFF
TRBV7-2	TRBJ2-5	TRBD2	NA	TGTGCCAGCAGCTTAGGTGGTAGCGGGAGTACTAGAGAGACCCAGTACTTC	CASSLGGSGSTRETQYF
TRBV7-2	TRBJ1-4	TRBD1	NA	TGTGCCAGCAGCCACCGGACAGGGATTAATGAAAAACTGTTTTTT	CASSHRTGINEKLFF
TRBV29-1	TRBJ1-5	NA	NA	TGCAGCGTTCGGGAGGGACTCAATCAGCCCCAGCATTTT	CSVREGLNQPQHF
TRBV4-3	TRBJ2-7	TRBD2	few	TGCGCCAGCAGCCAAAGGCTAGCGGAGGGCTACGAGCAGTACTTC	CASSQRLAEGYEQYF
TRBV5-6	TRBJ2-5	TRBD1	NA	TGTGCCAGCAGCTCGACAGGGCTCGAGACCCAGTACTTC	CASSSTGLETQYF
TRBV10-3	TRBJ2-1	NA	NA	TGTGCCATCAGTGAGTCTAGCGGAGGAAACAATGAGCAGTTCTTC	CAISESSGGNNEQFF
TRBV6-5	TRBJ2-1	NA	NA	TGTGCCAGCAGCCTCCTCAATGAGCAGTTCTTC	CASSLLNEQFF
TRBV20-1	TRBJ1-1	NA	NA	TGCAGTGCTTTCTACACTGAAGCTTTCTTT	CSAFYTEAFF
TRBV6-5	TRBJ2-1	TRBD2	NA	TGTGCCAGCAGTTTAGCGGGAGGAAGCTCCTACAATGAGCAGTTCTTC	CASSLAGGSSYNEQFF